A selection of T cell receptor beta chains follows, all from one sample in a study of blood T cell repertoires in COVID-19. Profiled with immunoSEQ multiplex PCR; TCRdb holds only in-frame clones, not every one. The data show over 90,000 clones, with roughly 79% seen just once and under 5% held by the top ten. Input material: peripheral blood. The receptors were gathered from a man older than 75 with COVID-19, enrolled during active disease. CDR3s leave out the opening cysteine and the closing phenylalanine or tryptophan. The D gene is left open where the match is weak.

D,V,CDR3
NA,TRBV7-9,ASSSFMGLHGYT
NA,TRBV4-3,ASSQYVRGGVGAGSGNTIY
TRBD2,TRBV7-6,ASSLGLAQGNEQF
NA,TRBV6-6,ATRRGNTGELF
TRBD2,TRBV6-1,ASSEYLGGRDYEQY
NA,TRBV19,ASSISAGYQPQH
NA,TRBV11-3,ASSLESSSYNEQF
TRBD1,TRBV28,ASSLVTGAYGYT
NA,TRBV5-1,ASTHRVQGLGNTEAF
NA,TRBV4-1,ASSQEGGMPQH
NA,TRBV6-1,ASSEARAEAF
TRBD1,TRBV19,ASRERDSTY
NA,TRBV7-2,ASSPQVEEQETQY
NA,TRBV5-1,ASSPRRAAVAGEQY
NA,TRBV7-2,ATGRTGETQY
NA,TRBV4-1,ASSRSGHYTEAF
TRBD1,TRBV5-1,ASSRAGTGILNEQF
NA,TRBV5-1,ASYSGRNTGELF
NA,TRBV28,ASSSGGARRGNTEAF
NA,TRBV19,ASSSRTGRNTEAF
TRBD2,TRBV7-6,ASSLGTSGSDTQY
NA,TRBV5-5,ASSPIAGAGYGYT
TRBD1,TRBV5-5,ASSADRVPYEQY
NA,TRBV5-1,ASSRDFQGQY
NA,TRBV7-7,ASSLVVGTQDTQY
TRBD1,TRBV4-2,ASSQDEDRGNQPQH
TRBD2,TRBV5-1,ASSLGTSTNTGELF
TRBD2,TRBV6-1,ASSEKVAGGPDTQY
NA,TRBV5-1,ASSRDSSQRYGYT
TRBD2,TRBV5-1,ASRLAGGLSDTQY
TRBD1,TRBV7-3,ASSPTGSGGSEQF
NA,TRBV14,ASSQRGSEKLF
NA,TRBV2,ASKSQGRQETQY
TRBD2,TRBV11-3,ASSNSGGSDTQY
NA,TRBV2,ASSERQGNTEAF
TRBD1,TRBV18,ASSPTGTGVRSGNTIY
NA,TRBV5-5,ASSLRLGQETQY
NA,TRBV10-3,AIRGSGPAYNEQF
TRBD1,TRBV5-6,ASSSDRGEFGNTIY
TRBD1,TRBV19,ASGRQGNEQF
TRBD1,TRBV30,AWSELVLRPGQGALQH
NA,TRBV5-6,ASSLGAGASYYGYT
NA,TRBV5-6,ASSPWGGGNTEAF
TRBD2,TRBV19,ASSPAGGAYNEQF
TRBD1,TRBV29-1,SVRPGGATEAF
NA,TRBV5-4,ASSLPRDLSYNEQF
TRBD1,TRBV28,ASSILDRERGQPQH
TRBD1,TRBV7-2,ASSLVPGQGSNEQF
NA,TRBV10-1,ASSGTSDTQY
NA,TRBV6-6,ASSYSTQGTNQPQH
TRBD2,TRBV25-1,ASSEAWGTSGHEQF
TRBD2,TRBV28,ASRRPRSGAGELF
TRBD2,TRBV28,ASSTSGRDTQY
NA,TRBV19,ASNPGLGYNEQF